This passage covers 30 T cell receptor beta chains from one sample sequenced in a study of radiotherapy plus CTLA-4 blockade in lung cancer. Generated by immunoSEQ multiplex PCR, the TCRdb table keeps only in-frame clones and is missing some. This table holds tens of thousands of clones, 85% to 90% found once. Sequencing used peripheral blood, obtained from a patient treated with radiotherapy plus ipilimumab. These receptors all stem from a human donor with non-small cell lung cancer that progressed on radiotherapy plus ipilimumab.

This clone was observed once. The chain recombines TRBV10-3 with TRBJ2-1; 7 bases align to TRBD1. The CDR3 has 13 amino acids. The trim removed 10 bases at V and 4 bases at J, leaving 7 bases unmatched. Germline V gives CDR1 ENHRY, CDR2 SYGVKD. The CDR3 spells CATVGTEYNEQFF. The CDR3 DNA follows: TGTGCCACCGTTGGGACAGAGTACAATGAGCAGTTCTTC.

V usage is TRBV6-1 and J usage is TRBJ2-1; D may correspond to TRBD1 or TRBD2 (6 bases each). V was trimmed by 7 bases and J by 13 bases, leaving 17 bases between them. The CDR3 consists of 12 residues. Germline V gene sequence: CDR1 MNHNS, CDR2 SASEGT. CDR3 nucleotide sequence: TGTGCCAGCACTCTTCCGGGGGCCCCACAGTTCTTC. Translating gives CASTLPGAPQFF.

The chain recombines TRBV6-6 with TRBJ1-2, with 8 bases aligning to TRBD1. Germline V CDR1 and CDR2: MNHNY, SVGAGI (reference sequence). This CDR3 spans 15 amino acids. The ends lost 2 bases at V and 2 bases at J; junction bases unmatched: 4. CDR3 sequence (DNA): TGTGCCAGCAGTTACAGACAGGGGCGGAACTATGGCTACACCTTC. Translating gives CASSYRQGRNYGYTF.

About this clone: At the DNA level, this CDR3 is encoded by other sequences in the same sample as well. V gene TRBV7-2 combines with J gene TRBJ2-1, with 13 bases that match TRBD2. Germline V CDR1 and CDR2: SGHTA, FQGNSA. The CDR3 spans 13 residues. The V segment lost 3 bases and the J segment 10 bases; nucleotides outside the gene matches: 0. The CDR3 reads CASSLGLAGEQFF. In DNA, the CDR3 is TGTGCCAGCAGCTTGGGACTAGCGGGAGAGCAGTTCTTC.

The V gene is TRBV2, the J gene TRBJ2-1; D is perhaps TRBD2 (5 bases). Germline-derived CDR1 and CDR2 are SNHLY and FYNNEI. The CDR3 runs 15 residues. Trimming left V 7 bases short and J 3 bases short, with 16 bases between. CDR3 DNA: TGTGCCAGCACGTCATCGGCGGGTGGCTACAATGAGCAGTTCTTC. As protein: CASTSSAGGYNEQFF.

The chain has TRBV6-1 and TRBJ1-1; D may be TRBD1 (5 bases). The CDR3 covers 13 residues. With 7 bases removed from V and 1 base from J, the gap between germline ends came to 10 bases. Germline V lookup: CDR1 MNHNS, CDR2 SASEGT. Written as DNA, the CDR3 is TGTGCCAGCATTTTAAGGGGGAACACTGAAGCTTTCTTT. Amino acids: CASILRGNTEAFF.

V is TRBV7-2 and J is TRBJ2-7, with D perhaps matching TRBD2 (6 bases). The CDR3 contains 15 residues. The germline CDR1 and CDR2 sequences are SGHTA and FQGNSA. The V end lost 4 bases, the J end lost 0 bases, and 13 bases lay between the germline ends. CDR3 coding DNA: TGTGCCAGCAGCTACCGATCCGGGAGCTCCTACGAGCAGTACTTC. Its translation: CASSYRSGSSYEQYF.

CDR3 amino acids: CSVEGGRRAQYF. In DNA, the CDR3 is TGCAGCGTTGAGGGGGGCCGCAGAGCCCAGTACTTC. V usage is TRBV29-1 and J usage is TRBJ2-5; D possibly matches TRBD1 or TRBD2 (6 bases each). There are 12 residues in the CDR3. The V end lost 3 bases, the J end lost 9 bases, and 14 bases lay between the germline ends. Germline V gene lookup returns CDR1 SQVTM and CDR2 ANQGSEA.

The V gene is TRBV10-3, the J gene TRBJ2-3; D call uncertain. The CDR3 is made up of 14 amino acids. The germline V gene has CDR1 ENHRY and CDR2 SYGVKD. V was clipped by 7 bases and J by 0 bases, with 11 bases between them. The CDR3 reads CAITETGSTDTQYF. CDR3 bases: TGTGCCATCACCGAGACCGGCAGCACAGATACGCAGTATTTT.

The chain joins TRBV7-3 to TRBJ2-1, with TRBD2 identical over 11 bases. The junction had 3 bases not matched to a gene; V was cut back by 4 bases and J by 4 bases. The germline V gene has CDR1 SGHTA and CDR2 FQGTGA. The CDR3 covers 15 residues. CDR3 sequence (DNA): TGTGCCAGCAGCTCACTAGCGGGGGCATACAATGAGCAGTTCTTC. Amino acid sequence: CASSSLAGAYNEQFF.

This clone was seen only a few times. This CDR3 is also generated by other DNA sequences in the sample. The chain recombines TRBV27 with TRBJ1-3; TRBD1 matches 7 bases. The V gene's germline CDR1 is MNHEY and CDR2 SMNVEV (reference sequence). V gave up 6 bases and J gave up 2 bases; unmatched junction bases: 4. The CDR3 loop spans 14 amino acids. CDR3: CASSPGTAGNTIYF. As DNA, the CDR3 is TGTGCCAGCAGCCCCGGGACAGCTGGAAACACCATATATTTT.

CDR3 nucleotide sequence: TGTGCCAGCAGCTTGGAGGCTATTAACTATGGCTACACCTTC. Its protein is CASSLEAINYGYTF. The chain couples TRBV5-6 to TRBJ1-2; unclear D gene. CDR3 length: 14 residues. CDR1 and CDR2 (germline): SGHDT, YYEEEE. V gave up 0 bases and J gave up 1 base, with 7 bases separating them.

The chain couples TRBV15 to TRBJ2-5; D perhaps matches TRBD1 (6 bases). Germline values: CDR1 LNHNV, CDR2 YYDKDF (reference sequence). V dropped 5 bases and J dropped 4 bases, with 8 bases sitting between them. This CDR3 region has 12 residues. CDR3 region: CATSWGRETQYF. The CDR3 DNA sequence: TGTGCCACCAGCTGGGGGCGAGAGACCCAGTACTTC.

The chain has TRBV5-1 and TRBJ2-3; 12 nucleotides line up with TRBD2. Germline V lookup: CDR1 SGHRS, CDR2 YFSETQ. Trimming took 0 bases from V and 2 from J; bases not matched to a gene: 10. This CDR3 comprises 19 residues. The CDR3 DNA reads TGCGCCAGCAGCTTGGCTTTGTCTAGCGGGAGGGCCGCCACAGATACGCAGTATTTT. Translated: CASSLALSSGRAATDTQYF.

The chain couples TRBV2 to TRBJ2-3; 7 nucleotides line up with TRBD1. The CDR3 consists of 15 residues. In germline, CDR1 is SNHLY, CDR2 FYNNEI. Germline trimming cut 5 bases from V and 2 bases from J; bases unmatched to any gene: 7. The CDR3 DNA reads as TGTGCCAGCAGTATCTCGGGACAGTTCACAGATACGCAGTATTTT. It yields the protein CASSISGQFTDTQYF.

The V and J genes are TRBV5-1 and TRBJ2-7; D gene unclear. The CDR3 loop spans 13 amino acids. Germline-derived CDR1 and CDR2 are SGHRS and YFSETQ. Trimming cost V 4 bases and J 2 bases, with 10 bases left between them. CDR3 nucleotide sequence: TGCGCCAGCAGCGATCCGGGTACCTACGAGCAGTACTTC. This gives the protein CASSDPGTYEQYF.

The J gene is TRBJ1-2, the V gene TRBV5-6, with D maybe TRBD1 (5 bases). Germline V gene sequence: CDR1 SGHDT, CDR2 YYEEEE. The CDR3 consists of 12 residues. Trimming removed 2 bases at V and 10 bases at J, with 12 bases between. DNA of the CDR3: TGTGCCAGCAGCTTTACGACGGGGGACTACACCTTC. This encodes CASSFTTGDYTF.

The genes are TRBV18 and TRBJ2-2; possible D gene TRBD2, 6 bases. CDR1 KGHSH and CDR2 LQKENI come from the germline V gene. V lost 0 bases to trimming and J lost 2 bases, with 16 bases between them. This CDR3 is 18 amino acids long. The CDR3 region is CASSPPSGGAINTGELFF. In DNA form, the CDR3 reads TGTGCCAGCTCACCACCCTCAGGAGGGGCTATAAACACCGGGGAGCTGTTTTTT.

The rearrangement links TRBV29-1 to TRBJ2-3; no firm D call. The CDR3 length is 15 residues. Trimming removed 3 bases at V and 1 base at J, with 14 bases between. Germline assignment: CDR1 SQVTM and CDR2 ANQGSEA. Written as DNA, the CDR3 is TGCAGCGTTGAGCCAGAGCCCCGGGGCACAGATACGCAGTATTTT. Translated, it gives CSVEPEPRGTDTQYF.

The J gene is TRBJ1-2, the V gene TRBV29-1; D is ambiguous. The CDR3 is 13 residues long. Germline-derived CDR1 and CDR2 are SQVTM and ANQGSEA. The V gene lost 3 bases and the J gene lost 2 bases, with 10 bases spanning the gap. Written as DNA, the CDR3 is TGCAGCGTTGAGGGCGGGTGGAACTATGGCTACACCTTC. Translating it yields CSVEGGWNYGYTF. Drawing the rest from reference TRBV29-1 and TRBJ1-2, the complete variable domain is SAVISQKPSRDICQRGTSLTIQCQVDSQVTMMFWYRQQPGQSLTLIATANQGSEATYESGFVIDKFPISRPNLTFSTLTVSNMSPEDSSIYLCSVEGGWNYGYTFGSGTRLTVV.

The V gene is TRBV27, the J gene TRBJ2-5; 14 positions match TRBD2. The germline V gene has CDR1 MNHEY and CDR2 SMNVEV (reference sequence). Germline trimming cut 2 bases from V and 4 bases from J; bases unmatched to any gene: 9. CDR3 length: 18 amino acids. As DNA, the CDR3 is TGTGCCAGCAGTTTACTAGGACTAGCGGGGGGCGAGGGAGAGACCCAGTACTTC. The encoded protein is CASSLLGLAGGEGETQYF.

This clone is classed as medium-sized. The J gene is TRBJ1-1, the V gene TRBV2; D ambiguous. V was shortened by 1 base and J by 8 bases, with 5 bases between the two germline ends. CDR1 and CDR2 (germline): SNHLY, FYNNEI. This CDR3 is built from 11 residues. CDR3 loop: CASSEGLEAFF. In DNA form, the CDR3 reads TGTGCCAGCAGTGAAGGCTTGGAAGCTTTCTTT.

The rearrangement joins TRBV18 to TRBJ1-2; 8 bases fit TRBD1. V was clipped by 0 bases and J by 4 bases; unmatched bases: 4. Germline V gene data show CDR1 as KGHSH and CDR2 as LQKENI. This CDR3 contains 15 residues. The CDR3: CASSPPGQGSYGYTF. CDR3 in DNA: TGTGCCAGCTCACCACCCGGACAGGGATCCTATGGCTACACCTTC.

This clone appeared once. This chain links TRBV4-3 with TRBJ2-5; 10 nucleotides align to TRBD1. The germline gives CDR1 LGHNA, CDR2 YSLEER. CDR3 length: 15 residues. After removal of 1 base from V and 5 bases from J, the junction contained 4 bases not matched to a gene. For the CDR3, the DNA is TGCGCCAGCAGCCAAGTAGGACAGGGGGGCGAGACCCAGTACTTC. Translation gives CASSQVGQGGETQYF.

The chain is built from TRBV4-2 and TRBJ1-2, with D tentatively TRBD1 (6 bases). CDR1 and CDR2 from the germline V gene are LGHNA and YNFKEQ. The CDR3 length is 15 residues. The V gene lost 0 bases and the J gene lost 6 bases, with 14 bases spanning the gap. This CDR3 reads CASSQDRRGADGYTF. In nucleotides, the CDR3 is TGTGCCAGCAGCCAAGATCGTCGGGGGGCGGATGGCTACACCTTC.

The chain is built from TRBV19 and TRBJ1-1, with 8 bases fitting TRBD1. CDR3 size: 12 residues. Germline CDR1 and CDR2: LNHDA and SQIVND (reference sequence). V dropped 5 bases and J dropped 8; count of bases not matched to a gene: 4. The CDR3 DNA sequence: TGTGCCAGTAGTTCATACAGGGGGGAAGCTTTCTTT. Amino acid sequence: CASSSYRGEAFF.

This clone came up a few times. This chain links TRBV28 with TRBJ2-3, with D possibly TRBD2 on 7 matching bases. CDR3 length equals 15 residues. Per germline, CDR1 MDHEN and CDR2 SYDVKM. Trimming removed 7 bases from V and 1 base from J, with 15 bases in between. For the CDR3, the DNA is TGTGCCAGCACCTCTAGGGGGGGCGGCACAGATACGCAGTATTTT. It is translated as CASTSRGGGTDTQYF.

The chain employs TRBV5-1 and TRBJ2-5; 11 bases are a match to TRBD2. With 1 base clipped from V and 4 bases from J, the junction kept 9 bases outside the gene matches. This CDR3 is 17 amino acids long. CDR1 is SGHRS, CDR2 YFSETQ, per germline. CDR3 sequence reads: CASSLSSSGGKGETQYF. Here the CDR3 DNA reads TGCGCCAGCAGCTTGTCGTCTAGCGGGGGGAAGGGAGAGACCCAGTACTTC.

Written as DNA, the CDR3 is TGTGCCAGCAGCGGGCGAGGGGCGGCGGGCAATCAGCCCCAGCATTTT. This codes for CASSGRGAAGNQPQHF. The rearrangement links TRBV28 to TRBJ1-5, with a possible D match to TRBD1 (5 bases). Germline V gene sequence: CDR1 MDHEN, CDR2 SYDVKM. The CDR3 runs to 16 residues. V was trimmed by 6 bases and J by 2 bases, leaving 17 bases between them. The full variable domain, completed using reference TRBV28 and TRBJ1-5, is DVKVTQSSRYLVKRTGEKVFLECVQDMDHENMFWYRQDPGLGLRLIYFSYDVKMKEKGDIPEGYSVSREKKERFSLILESASTNQTSMYLCASSGRGAAGNQPQHFGDGTRLSIL.

V gene TRBV6-4 combines with J gene TRBJ1-1; no clear D. The CDR3 extends over 13 amino acids. V was shortened by 6 bases and J by 3 bases, with 11 bases between the two germline ends. Germline V lookup: CDR1 MRHNA, CDR2 SNTAGT. For the CDR3, the DNA is TGTGCCAGCAGGGCGTTTGGGGACACTGAAGCTTTCTTT. The encoded protein is CASRAFGDTEAFF.